This entry is about one T cell receptor (beta chain). In the source study's methods: The authors estimated nucleated cell counts from reference gene primer amplification. Sequenced by immunoSEQ multiplex PCR; TCRdb stores in-frame clones only, minus some. Clone size and V and J calls were adopted from that table, with D and trimming inferred from the DNA. The sample has fewer than 600,000 clones, about 88% seen once; the top ten hold around 0.92%. This sample was taken from a study of blood T cell repertoires in COVID-19. Study at large: Whether acute or convalescent, the COVID-19 samples came from the United States, Italy and Spain. PBMCs, B-cell-depleted T cells, or T cells provided the cDNA or gDNA that made up the material.

Seattle patient enrollment occurred during active infection, with longitudinal follow-up thereafter. Trimming stripped 2 bases from V and 5 bases from J, with 10 bases between. Germline V gene data show CDR1 as MNHEY and CDR2 as SVGAGI. CDR3 length equals 13 residues. The rearrangement uses TRBV6-5 and TRBJ2-7; no clear D gene. Sequencing was carried out using peripheral blood. This sequence originates from a man younger than 35 with COVID-19, enrolled during active disease. CDR3 nucleotides: TGTGCCAGCAGTTACACTCGAGTGCACGAGCAGTACTTC. Protein sequence: CASSYTRVHEQYF.